This T cell receptor (beta chain) emerged from a study of shared clonotypes between healthy human individuals. Overall study context: A couple of female and a few male donors aged 18 to 49 were enrolled. Three plates each covered CD4 naive and memory; CD8 naive two, CD8 memory one.

Study-wide results and caveats: The study drew on few donors, limiting represented genetic and exposure-history diversity.

The V gene end was trimmed by 0 bases and the J gene end by 5 bases; junction bases not matched to a gene: 12. The CDR3 contains 18 residues. Germline CDR1 and CDR2: SGHDT and YYEEEE. Comment on this clone: Its cognate antigen is unknown.

The table came from immunoSEQ multiplex PCR; TCRdb's copy has only in-frame clones and leaves some out. The sample holds about 710,000 clones, 60% to 75% seen once. The gene calls are TRBV5-6 and TRBJ2-3, with 10 nucleotides matching TRBD2. The sample was memory CD4+ T cells sorted from blood. This sample's subset: CD45RA-negative fraction. The TCR was taken from a woman aged 25 to 39 in good health. The CDR3 nucleotides read TGTGCCAGCAGCTTGGAACCTTGGACTAGCGGCCGAGGAGATACGCAGTATTTT. It encodes CASSLEPWTSGRGDTQYF.